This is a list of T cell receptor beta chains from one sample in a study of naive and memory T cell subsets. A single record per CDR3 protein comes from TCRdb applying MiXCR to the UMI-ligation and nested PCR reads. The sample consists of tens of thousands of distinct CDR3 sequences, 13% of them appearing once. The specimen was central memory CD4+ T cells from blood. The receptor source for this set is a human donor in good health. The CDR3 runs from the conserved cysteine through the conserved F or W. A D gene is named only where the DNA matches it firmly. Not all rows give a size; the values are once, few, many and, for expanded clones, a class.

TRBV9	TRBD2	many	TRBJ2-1	TGTGCCAGCAGCGCCCCGGGACTAGCGGGGGGCAATGAGCAGTTCTTC	CASSAPGLAGGNEQFF
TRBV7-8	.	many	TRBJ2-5	TGTGCCAGCAGTTCGGGCCTCTTGCCCGGGACCCAGGGACGAGAGACCCAGTACTTC	CASSSGLLPGTQGRETQYF
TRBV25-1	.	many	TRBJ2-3	TGTGCCAGCAGTGACTACGGTCGAGGGGATACGCAGTATTTT	CASSDYGRGDTQYF
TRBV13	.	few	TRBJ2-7	TGTGCCAGCAGCGGCAAGATAGGCCCCTCCTACGAGCAGTACTTC	CASSGKIGPSYEQYF
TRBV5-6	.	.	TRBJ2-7	TGTGCCAGCAGCTTGGCTCTGTTCCGGTCGTGGGAGCAGTACTTC	CASSLALFRSWEQYF
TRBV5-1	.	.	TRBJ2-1	TGCGCCAGCAGCTTCGACAGTCTCTCTAGGCAGTTCTTC	CASSFDSLSRQFF
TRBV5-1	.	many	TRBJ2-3	TGCGCCAGCAGCTCTATGGAGGTGGTTGGAACAGATACGCAGTATTTT	CASSSMEVVGTDTQYF
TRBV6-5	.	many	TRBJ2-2	TGTGCCAGCAGTTACTCCCTGGACATTACCGGGGAGCTGTTTTTT	CASSYSLDITGELFF
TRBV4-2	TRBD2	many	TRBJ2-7	TGTGCCAGCAGCCTTCAAAGGACTAGCGGGAATGGGGACTCCTACGAGCAGTACTTC	CASSLQRTSGNGDSYEQYF
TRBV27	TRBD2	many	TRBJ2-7	TGTGCCAGCAGTTTAGGACTAGTTACGTCCGAGCAGTACTTC	CASSLGLVTSEQYF
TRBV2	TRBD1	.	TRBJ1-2	TGTGCCAGCAGTGAGCCACCGGGACAGGGTAATGGCTACACCTTC	CASSEPPGQGNGYTF
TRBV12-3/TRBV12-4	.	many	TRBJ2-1	TGTGCCAGCAGTGCCCGAGGAGCGGTGCATAATGAGCAGTTCTTC	CASSARGAVHNEQFF
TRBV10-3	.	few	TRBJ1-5	TGTGCCATCAGTGATTCTAGGGGTAGGAATCAGCCCCAGCATTTT	CAISDSRGRNQPQHF
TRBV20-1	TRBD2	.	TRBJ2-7	TGCAGTGCTAGAGTTGGGGGGGGACCCTACTACGAGCAGTACTTC	CSARVGGGPYYEQYF
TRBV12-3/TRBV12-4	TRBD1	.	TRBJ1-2	TGTGCCAGCAGAACTGACAGGGACTATGGCTACACCTTC	CASRTDRDYGYTF
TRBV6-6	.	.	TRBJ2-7	TGTGCCAGCAGAAAAGGACGGAACTACGAGCAGTACTTC	CASRKGRNYEQYF
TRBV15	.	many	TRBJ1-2	TGTGCCACCAGCAGAGCGGAGACAGGTCGTGGTGGCTACACCTTC	CATSRAETGRGGYTF
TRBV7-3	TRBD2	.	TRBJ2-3	TGTGCCAGCAGTCCGAGCGGGAGGGTTGCAGATACGCAGTATTTT	CASSPSGRVADTQYF
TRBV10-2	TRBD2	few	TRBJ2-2	TGCGCCAGCAGTCTAGCGGGAGTTTCCGGGGAGCTGTTTTTT	CASSLAGVSGELFF
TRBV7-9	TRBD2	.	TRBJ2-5	TGTGCCAGCAGCAGAATGGGGCGACTAGCGGGAGTGGGAGAGACCCAGTACTTC	CASSRMGRLAGVGETQYF
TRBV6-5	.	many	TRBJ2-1	TGTGCCAGCAGTTACCGGGAGAGGGCCAATGAGCAGTTCTTC	CASSYRERANEQFF
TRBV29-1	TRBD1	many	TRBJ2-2	TGCAGCGTAGGGACAGGGAACACCGGGGAGCTGTTTTTT	CSVGTGNTGELFF
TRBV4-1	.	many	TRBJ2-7	TGCGCCAGCAGCCAAGTCTTACATTCCTACGAGCAGTACTTC	CASSQVLHSYEQYF
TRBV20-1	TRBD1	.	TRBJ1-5	TGCAGTGCACACAGGGGAAATCAGCCCCAGCATTTT	CSAHRGNQPQHF
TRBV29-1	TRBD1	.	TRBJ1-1	TGCAGCGTGCTGACAGGGTTAAACACTGAAGCTTTCTTT	CSVLTGLNTEAFF
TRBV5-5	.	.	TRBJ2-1	TGTGCCAGCAGCTTGGTTCCGGGAAACACCTACAATGAGCAGTTCTTC	CASSLVPGNTYNEQFF
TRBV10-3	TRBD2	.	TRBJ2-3	TGTGCCGCGTCCGGGACTAGTGGGGTGCCTAGCACAGATACGCAGTATTTT	CAASGTSGVPSTDTQYF
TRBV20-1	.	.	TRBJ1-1	TGCAGTGCAGGGGGATTGAACACTGAAGCTTTCTTT	CSAGGLNTEAFF
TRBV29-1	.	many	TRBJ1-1	TGCAGCGTGTCGGGGCGCGACACTGAAGCTTTCTTT	CSVSGRDTEAFF
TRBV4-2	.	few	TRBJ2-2	TGTGCCAGCAGCCAACCCGACAGTCACACCGGGGAGCTGTTTTTT	CASSQPDSHTGELFF
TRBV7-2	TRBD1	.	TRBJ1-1	TGTGCCAGCAGCTCGTCTCCCTTGGACAGGCTGGAAACTGAAGCTTTCTTT	CASSSSPLDRLETEAFF
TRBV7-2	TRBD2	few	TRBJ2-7	TGTGCCAGCAGCTTAGGAGGGACTAGCGGAGACCCGAACTTC	CASSLGGTSGDPNF
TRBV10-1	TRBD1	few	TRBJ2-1	TGCGCCAGCAGCGACTCGGGACAGGGGGGAGAGCAGTTCTTC	CASSDSGQGGEQFF
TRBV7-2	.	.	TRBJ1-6	TGTGCCAGCAGCCACGGGACGAATAATTCACCCCTCCACTTT	CASSHGTNNSPLHF
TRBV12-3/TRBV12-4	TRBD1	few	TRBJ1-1	TGTGCCAGCAGTACACGACAGGGTCACACTGAAGCTTTCTTT	CASSTRQGHTEAFF
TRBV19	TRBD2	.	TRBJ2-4	TGTGCCAGTAGTGCCCGACTCGCCGGGGGGAGGAACATTCAGTACTTC	CASSARLAGGRNIQYF
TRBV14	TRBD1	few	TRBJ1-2	TGTGCCAGCAGCCAGGCCGGGACAGGGGGCTCTGGCTACACCTTC	CASSQAGTGGSGYTF
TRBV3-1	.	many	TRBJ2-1	TGTGCCAGCAGCCAAGATTATGGGAGGAACAATGAGCAGTTCTTC	CASSQDYGRNNEQFF
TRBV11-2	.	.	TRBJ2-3	TGTGCCAGCAGCTCCCGGACCCGGGGGTATTTT	CASSSRTRGYF
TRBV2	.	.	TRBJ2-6	TGTGCCAGCAGTGCGGAGAATGGGGCCAACGTCCTGACTTTC	CASSAENGANVLTF
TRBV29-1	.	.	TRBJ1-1	TGCAGCGTTGAAGGAAACCCGAACACTGAAGCTTTCTTT	CSVEGNPNTEAFF
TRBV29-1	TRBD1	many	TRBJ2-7	TGCAGCGTTGCGGGACAGGGTTACGAGCAGTACTTC	CSVAGQGYEQYF
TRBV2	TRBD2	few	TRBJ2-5	TGTGCCAGCCGAAGCGGGAGTAGTGTAGAGACCCAGTACTTC	CASRSGSSVETQYF
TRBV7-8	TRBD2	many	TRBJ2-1	TGTGCCAGCAGCTGGTCTAGCGGTCGCTCCTACAATGAGCAGTTCTTC	CASSWSSGRSYNEQFF
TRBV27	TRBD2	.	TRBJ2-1	TGTGCCAGCAGTTTATGGGAGGGGCTTGGTGAGCAGTTCTTC	CASSLWEGLGEQFF
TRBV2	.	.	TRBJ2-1	TGTGCCAGCAGGCTAGCGCCCTACAATGAGCAGTTCTTC	CASRLAPYNEQFF
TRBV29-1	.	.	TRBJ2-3	TGCAGCGTCTCCTACCTAGCGACTAGCACAGATACGCAGTATTTT	CSVSYLATSTDTQYF
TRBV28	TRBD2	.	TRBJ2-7	TGTGCCAGCAGTTTAGCTAGCGGCAGTCGCGAGCAGTACTTC	CASSLASGSREQYF
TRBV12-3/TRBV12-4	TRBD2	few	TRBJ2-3	TGTGCCAGCAGTTTAGGTAGCGGGAGAACAGATACGCAGTATTTT	CASSLGSGRTDTQYF
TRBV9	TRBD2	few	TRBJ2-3	TGTGCCAGTGGACTAGCGGATAGACTCACAGATACGCAGTATTTT	CASGLADRLTDTQYF